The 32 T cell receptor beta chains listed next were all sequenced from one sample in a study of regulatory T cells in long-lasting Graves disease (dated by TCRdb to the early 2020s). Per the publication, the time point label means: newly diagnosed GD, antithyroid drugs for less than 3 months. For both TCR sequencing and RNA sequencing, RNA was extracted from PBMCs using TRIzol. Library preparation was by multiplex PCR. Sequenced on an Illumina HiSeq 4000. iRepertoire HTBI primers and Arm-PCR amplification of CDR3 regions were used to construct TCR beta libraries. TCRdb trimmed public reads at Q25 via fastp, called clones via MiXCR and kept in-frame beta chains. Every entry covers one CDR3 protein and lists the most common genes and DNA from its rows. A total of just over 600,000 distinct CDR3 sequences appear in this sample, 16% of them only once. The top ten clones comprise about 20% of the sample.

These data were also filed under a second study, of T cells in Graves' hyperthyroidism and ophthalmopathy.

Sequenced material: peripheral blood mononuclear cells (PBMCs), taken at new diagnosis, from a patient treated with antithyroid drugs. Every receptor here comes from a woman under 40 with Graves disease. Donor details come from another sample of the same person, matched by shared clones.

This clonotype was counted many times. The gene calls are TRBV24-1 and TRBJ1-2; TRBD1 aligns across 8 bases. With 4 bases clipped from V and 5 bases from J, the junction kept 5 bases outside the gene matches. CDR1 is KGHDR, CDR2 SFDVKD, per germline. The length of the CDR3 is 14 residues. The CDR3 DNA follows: TGTGCCACCAGTGAGGAGGACAGGGCTTATGGCTACACCTTC. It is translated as CATSEEDRAYGYTF.

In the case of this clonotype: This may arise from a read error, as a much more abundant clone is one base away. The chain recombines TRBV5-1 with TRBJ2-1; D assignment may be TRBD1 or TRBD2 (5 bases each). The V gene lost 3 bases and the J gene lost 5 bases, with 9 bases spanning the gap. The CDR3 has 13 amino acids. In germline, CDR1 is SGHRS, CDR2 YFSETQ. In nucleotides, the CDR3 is TGCGCCAGCAGCTCTGAGGGGAACAATGAGCAGTTCTTC. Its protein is CASSSEGNNEQFF.

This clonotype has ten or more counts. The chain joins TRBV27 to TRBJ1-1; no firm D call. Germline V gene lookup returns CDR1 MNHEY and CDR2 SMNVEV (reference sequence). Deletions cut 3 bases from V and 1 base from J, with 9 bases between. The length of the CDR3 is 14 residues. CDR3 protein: CASSLRYTNTEAFF. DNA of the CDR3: TGTGCCAGCAGTTTGAGGTATACGAACACTGAAGCTTTCTTT.

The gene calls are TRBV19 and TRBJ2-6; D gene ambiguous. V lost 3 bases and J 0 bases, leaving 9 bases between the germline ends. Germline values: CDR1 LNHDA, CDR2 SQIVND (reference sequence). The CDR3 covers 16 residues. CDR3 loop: CASSMYAASGANVLTF. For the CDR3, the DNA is TGTGCCAGTAGTATGTACGCGGCCTCTGGGGCCAACGTCCTGACTTTC. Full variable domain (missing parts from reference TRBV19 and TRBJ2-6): DGGITQSPKYLFRKEGQNVTLSCEQNLNHDAMYWYRQDPGQGLRLIYYSQIVNDFQKGDIAEGYSVSREKKESFPLTVTSAQKNPTAFYLCASSMYAASGANVLTFGAGSRLTVL.

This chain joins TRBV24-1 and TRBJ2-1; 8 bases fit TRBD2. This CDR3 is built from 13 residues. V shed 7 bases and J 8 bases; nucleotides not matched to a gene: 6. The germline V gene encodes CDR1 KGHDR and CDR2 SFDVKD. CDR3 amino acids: CATRRAGGHEQFF. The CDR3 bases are TGTGCCACCAGGAGGGCGGGAGGACATGAGCAGTTCTTC.

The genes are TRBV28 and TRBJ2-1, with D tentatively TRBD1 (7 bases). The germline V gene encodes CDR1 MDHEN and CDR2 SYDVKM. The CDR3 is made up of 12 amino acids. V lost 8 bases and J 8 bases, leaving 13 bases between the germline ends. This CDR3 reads CASGGGLDEQFF. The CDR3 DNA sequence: TGTGCCAGCGGAGGGGGCTTGGATGAGCAGTTCTTC. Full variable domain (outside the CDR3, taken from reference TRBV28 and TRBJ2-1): DVKVTQSSRYLVKRTGEKVFLECVQDMDHENMFWYRQDPGLGLRLIYFSYDVKMKEKGDIPEGYSVSREKKERFSLILESASTNQTSMYLCASGGGLDEQFFGPGTRLTVL.

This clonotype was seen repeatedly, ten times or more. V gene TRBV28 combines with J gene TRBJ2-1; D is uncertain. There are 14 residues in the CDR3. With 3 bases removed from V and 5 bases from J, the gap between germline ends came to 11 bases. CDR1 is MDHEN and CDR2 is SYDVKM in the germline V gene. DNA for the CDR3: TGTGCCAGCAGTTTTCTCCACGGAAACAATGAGCAGTTCTTC. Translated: CASSFLHGNNEQFF.

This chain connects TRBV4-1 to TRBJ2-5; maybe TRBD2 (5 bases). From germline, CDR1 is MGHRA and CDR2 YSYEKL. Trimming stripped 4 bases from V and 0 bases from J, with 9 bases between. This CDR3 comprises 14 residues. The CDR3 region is CASSPLAYQETQYF. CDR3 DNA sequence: TGCGCCAGCAGCCCGCTAGCCTACCAAGAGACCCAGTACTTC.

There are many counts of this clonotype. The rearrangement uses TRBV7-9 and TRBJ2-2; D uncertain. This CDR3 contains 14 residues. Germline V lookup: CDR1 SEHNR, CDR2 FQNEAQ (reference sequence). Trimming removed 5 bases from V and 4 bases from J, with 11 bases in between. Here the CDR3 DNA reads TGTGCCAGCAGCCCGTCCACGACCACCGGGGAGCTGTTTTTT. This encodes CASSPSTTTGELFF.

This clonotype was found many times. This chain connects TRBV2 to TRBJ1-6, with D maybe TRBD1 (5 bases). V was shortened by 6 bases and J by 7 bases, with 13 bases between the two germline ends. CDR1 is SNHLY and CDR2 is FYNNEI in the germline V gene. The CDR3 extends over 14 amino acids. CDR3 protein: CASRGLGENSPLHF. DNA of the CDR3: TGTGCCAGCAGGGGGCTGGGGGAGAATTCACCCCTCCACTTT.

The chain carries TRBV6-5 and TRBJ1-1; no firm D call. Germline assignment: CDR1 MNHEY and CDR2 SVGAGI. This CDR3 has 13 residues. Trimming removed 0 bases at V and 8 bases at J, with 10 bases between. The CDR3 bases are TGTGCCAGCAGTTACTCAAGACCCGCCGAAGCTTTCTTT. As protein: CASSYSRPAEAFF.

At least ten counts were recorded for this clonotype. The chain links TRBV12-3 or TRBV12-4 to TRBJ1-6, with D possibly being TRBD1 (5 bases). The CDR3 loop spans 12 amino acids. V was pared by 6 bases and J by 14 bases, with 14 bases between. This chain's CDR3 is CASSRVQGTLHF. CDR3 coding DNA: TGTGCCAGCAGCCGGGTCCAGGGCACCCTCCACTTT.

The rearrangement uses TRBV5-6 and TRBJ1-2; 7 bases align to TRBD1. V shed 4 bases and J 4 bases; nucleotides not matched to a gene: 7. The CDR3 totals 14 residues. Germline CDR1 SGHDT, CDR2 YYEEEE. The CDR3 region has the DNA TGTGCCAGCAGCGCCCTGGACAGGCGCTATGGCTACACCTTC. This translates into CASSALDRRYGYTF.

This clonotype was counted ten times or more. CDR3 coding DNA: TGTGCCAGCAGTTTATCGGCAGCCCTGAACACTGAAGCTTTCTTT. Protein sequence: CASSLSAALNTEAFF. The J gene is TRBJ1-1, the V gene TRBV27; no reliable D call. Trimming left V 0 bases short and J 0 bases short, with 8 bases between. The CDR3 sequence is 15 residues long. Germline CDR1 is MNHEY and CDR2 is SMNVEV (reference sequence).

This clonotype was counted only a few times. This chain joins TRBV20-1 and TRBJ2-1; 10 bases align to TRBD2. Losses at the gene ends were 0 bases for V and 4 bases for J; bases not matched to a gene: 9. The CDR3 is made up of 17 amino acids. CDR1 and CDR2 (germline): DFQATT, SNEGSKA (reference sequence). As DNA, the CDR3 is TGCAGTGCTAGAGATCCCTTAGCGGGAGGCCGTTACAATGAGCAGTTCTTC. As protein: CSARDPLAGGRYNEQFF.

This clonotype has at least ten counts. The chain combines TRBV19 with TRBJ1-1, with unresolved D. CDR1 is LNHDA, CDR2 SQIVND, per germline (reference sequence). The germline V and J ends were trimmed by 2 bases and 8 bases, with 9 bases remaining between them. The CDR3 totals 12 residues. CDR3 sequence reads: CASSIRGPEAFF. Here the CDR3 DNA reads TGTGCCAGTAGTATACGTGGGCCAGAAGCTTTCTTT.

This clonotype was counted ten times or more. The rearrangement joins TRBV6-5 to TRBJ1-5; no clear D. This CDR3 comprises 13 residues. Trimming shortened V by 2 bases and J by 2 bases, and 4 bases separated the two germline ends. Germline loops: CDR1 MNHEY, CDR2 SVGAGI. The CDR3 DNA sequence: TGTGCCAGCAGTTACATCGGCAATCAGCCCCAGCATTTT. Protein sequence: CASSYIGNQPQHF.

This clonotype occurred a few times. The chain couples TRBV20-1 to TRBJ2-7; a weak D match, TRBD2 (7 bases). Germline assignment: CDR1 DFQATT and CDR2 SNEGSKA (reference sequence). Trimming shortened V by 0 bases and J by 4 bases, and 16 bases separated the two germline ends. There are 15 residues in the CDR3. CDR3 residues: CSAREGGAGRYEQYF. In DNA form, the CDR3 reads TGCAGTGCTAGAGAAGGGGGGGCAGGGAGGTACGAGCAGTACTTC.

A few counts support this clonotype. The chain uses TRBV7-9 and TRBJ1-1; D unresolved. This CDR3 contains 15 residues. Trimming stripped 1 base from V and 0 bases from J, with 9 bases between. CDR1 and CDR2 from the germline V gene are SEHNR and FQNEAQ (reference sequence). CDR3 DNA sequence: TGTGCCAGCAGCTTAGGGGCGAATATGAACACTGAAGCTTTCTTT. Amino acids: CASSLGANMNTEAFF. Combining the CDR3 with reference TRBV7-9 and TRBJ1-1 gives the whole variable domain DTGVSQNPRHKITKRGQNVTFRCDPISEHNRLYWYRQTLGQGPEFLTYFQNEAQLEKSRLLSDRFSAERPKGSFSTLEIQRTEQGDSAMYLCASSLGANMNTEAFFGQGTRLTVV.

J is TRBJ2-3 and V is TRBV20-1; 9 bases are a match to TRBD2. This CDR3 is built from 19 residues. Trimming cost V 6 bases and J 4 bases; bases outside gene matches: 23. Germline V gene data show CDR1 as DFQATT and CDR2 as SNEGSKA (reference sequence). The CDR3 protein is CSAEEVAGEWRGSPDTQYF. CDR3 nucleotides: TGCAGTGCCGAAGAGGTAGCGGGAGAGTGGAGGGGCTCCCCAGATACGCAGTATTTT.

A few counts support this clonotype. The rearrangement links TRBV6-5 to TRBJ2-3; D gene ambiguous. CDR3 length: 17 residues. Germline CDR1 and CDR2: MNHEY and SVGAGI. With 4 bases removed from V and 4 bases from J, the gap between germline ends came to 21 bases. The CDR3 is CASSSFRIRPNADTQYF. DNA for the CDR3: TGTGCCAGCAGTTCCTTCCGTATCCGACCAAACGCAGATACGCAGTATTTT.

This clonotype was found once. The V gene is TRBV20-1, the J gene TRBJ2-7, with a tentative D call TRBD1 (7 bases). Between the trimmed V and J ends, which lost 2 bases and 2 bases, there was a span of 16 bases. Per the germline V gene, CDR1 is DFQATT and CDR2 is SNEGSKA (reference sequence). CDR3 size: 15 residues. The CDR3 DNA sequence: TGCAGTGCTAGAAGGGGGCTAGCGCCGACCTACGAGCAGTACTTC. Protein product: CSARRGLAPTYEQYF.

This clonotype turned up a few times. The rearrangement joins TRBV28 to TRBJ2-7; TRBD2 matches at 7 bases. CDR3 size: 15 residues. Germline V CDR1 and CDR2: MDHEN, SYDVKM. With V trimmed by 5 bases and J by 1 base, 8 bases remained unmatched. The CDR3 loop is CASSGGTNGSYEQYF. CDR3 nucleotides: TGTGCCAGCAGTGGCGGGACTAACGGATCCTACGAGCAGTACTTC.

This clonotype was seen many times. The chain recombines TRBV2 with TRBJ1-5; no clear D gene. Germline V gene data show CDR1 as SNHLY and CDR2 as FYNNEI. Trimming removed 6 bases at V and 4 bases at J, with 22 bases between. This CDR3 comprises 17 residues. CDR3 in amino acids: CASRVDPVLMPNQPQHF. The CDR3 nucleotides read TGTGCCAGCAGAGTAGACCCAGTACTTATGCCAAATCAGCCCCAGCATTTT.

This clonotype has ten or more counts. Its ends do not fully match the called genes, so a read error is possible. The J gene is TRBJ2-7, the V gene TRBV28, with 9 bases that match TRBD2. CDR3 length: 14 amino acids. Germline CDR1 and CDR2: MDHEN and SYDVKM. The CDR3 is CASSRRAGGSLIFF. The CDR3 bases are TGTGCCAGCAGTAGGCGAGCGGGAGGCTCTCTAATATTTTTC.

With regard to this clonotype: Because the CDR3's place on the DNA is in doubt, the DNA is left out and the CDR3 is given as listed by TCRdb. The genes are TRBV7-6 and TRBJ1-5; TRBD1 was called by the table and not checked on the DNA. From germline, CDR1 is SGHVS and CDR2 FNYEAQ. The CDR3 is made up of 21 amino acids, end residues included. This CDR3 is CASSLSPGYEQYFGPGQPQHF.

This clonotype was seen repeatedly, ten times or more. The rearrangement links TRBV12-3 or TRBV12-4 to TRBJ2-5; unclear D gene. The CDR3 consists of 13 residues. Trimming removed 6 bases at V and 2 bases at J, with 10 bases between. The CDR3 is CASRHPIQETQYF. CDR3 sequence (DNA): TGTGCCAGCAGACATCCAATACAAGAGACCCAGTACTTC.

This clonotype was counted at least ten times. CDR3 nucleotide sequence: TGTGCCAGCAGTTCTGGACCTTCACCCCTCCACTTT. Amino acid sequence: CASSSGPSPLHF. The chain has TRBV28 and TRBJ1-6; no reliable D call. The germline V gene has CDR1 MDHEN and CDR2 SYDVKM. The CDR3 is made up of 12 amino acids. V dropped 4 bases and J dropped 9 bases, with 7 bases sitting between them.

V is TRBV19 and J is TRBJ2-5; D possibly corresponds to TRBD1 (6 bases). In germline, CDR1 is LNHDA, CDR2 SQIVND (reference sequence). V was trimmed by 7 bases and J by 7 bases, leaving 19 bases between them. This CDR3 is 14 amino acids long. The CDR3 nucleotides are TGTGCCAGTACTTGGGACATTTCTAGCAGGACCCAGTACTTC. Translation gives CASTWDISSRTQYF.

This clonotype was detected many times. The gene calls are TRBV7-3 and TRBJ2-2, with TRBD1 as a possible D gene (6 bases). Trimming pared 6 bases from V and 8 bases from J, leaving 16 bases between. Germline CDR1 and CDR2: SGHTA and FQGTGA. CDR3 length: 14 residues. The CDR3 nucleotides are TGTGCCAGCAGGAAGGGACATGGGTTAGGGGAGCTGTTTTTT. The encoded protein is CASRKGHGLGELFF.

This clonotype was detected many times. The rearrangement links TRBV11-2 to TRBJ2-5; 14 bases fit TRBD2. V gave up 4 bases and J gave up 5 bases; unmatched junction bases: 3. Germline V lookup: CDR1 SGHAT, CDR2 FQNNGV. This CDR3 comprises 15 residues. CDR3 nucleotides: TGTGCCAGCAGCTGGGGGACTAGCGGGAGTGAGACCCAGTACTTC. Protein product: CASSWGTSGSETQYF.

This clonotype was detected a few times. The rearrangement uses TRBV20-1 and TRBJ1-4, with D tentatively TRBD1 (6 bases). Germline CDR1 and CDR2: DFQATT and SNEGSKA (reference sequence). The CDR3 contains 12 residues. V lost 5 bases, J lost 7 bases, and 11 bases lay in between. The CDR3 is CSAEKGVEKLFF. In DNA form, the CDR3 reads TGCAGTGCTGAAAAGGGGGTTGAAAAACTGTTTTTT.